This passage covers 8 T cell receptor beta chains from one sample sequenced in a study of T cell repertoires in cytomegalovirus infection. Antigen specificity for these receptors is unknown. In TCRdb, the reads were re-called with MiXCR into one record per CDR3 protein. This table holds 380,000 or so distinct CDR3 sequences, nearly 35% found once. Source: cultured PBMCs, taken from culture after CMV antigen stimulation. The receptor set was obtained from a human donor in good health (CMV status not recorded). Some clones in this sample may be carry-over from other donors' samples.

This chain uses TRBV7-9 with TRBJ2-1, with 11 bases fitting TRBD2. The CDR3 consists of 19 residues. Losses at the gene ends were 2 bases for V and 0 bases for J; bases not matched to a gene: 9. Looked up from germline, CDR1 is SEHNR and CDR2 is FQNEAQ (reference sequence). The CDR3 sequence is CASSLHRGLAGFSYNEQFF. The CDR3 nucleotides read TGTGCCAGCAGCTTACATCGCGGACTAGCGGGTTTCTCCTACAATGAGCAGTTCTTC. The full variable domain, completed using reference TRBV7-9 and TRBJ2-1, is DTGVSQNPRHKITKRGQNVTFRCDPISEHNRLYWYRQTLGQGPEFLTYFQNEAQLEKSRLLSDRFSAERPKGSFSTLEIQRTEQGDSAMYLCASSLHRGLAGFSYNEQFFGPGTRLTVL.

The chain uses TRBV30 and TRBJ2-1, with 9 bases aligning to TRBD1. The germline gives CDR1 GTSNPN, CDR2 SVGIG (reference sequence). The CDR3 has 13 amino acids. The junction had 7 bases not matched to a gene; V was cut back by 4 bases and J by 9 bases. CDR3 sequence reads: CAWTDGTGTEQFF. As DNA, the CDR3 is TGTGCCTGGACCGATGGGACAGGGACTGAGCAGTTCTTC.

This chain links TRBV7-4 with TRBJ2-3; D call uncertain. The CDR3 has 14 amino acids. CDR1 and CDR2 from the germline V gene are SGHVT and SQSDAQ. The ends were cut back, 2 bases at V and 9 bases at J, with 15 bases in the middle. CDR3 DNA sequence: TGTGCCAGCAGCTTATCACTAAAGCACAGCACGCAGTATTTT. Protein: CASSLSLKHSTQYF.

V gene TRBV29-1 combines with J gene TRBJ2-6; possible D gene TRBD2, 5 bases. From germline, CDR1 is SQVTM and CDR2 ANQGSEA. The V end lost 7 bases, the J end lost 0 bases, and 13 bases lay between the germline ends. This CDR3 has 15 amino acids. The CDR3 region has the DNA TGCAGCGCCAAAAGCGGCGGCTCTGGGGCCAACGTCCTGACTTTC. Residues: CSAKSGGSGANVLTF. Full variable domain (outside the CDR3, taken from reference TRBV29-1 and TRBJ2-6): SAVISQKPSRDICQRGTSLTIQCQVDSQVTMMFWYRQQPGQSLTLIATANQGSEATYESGFVIDKFPISRPNLTFSTLTVSNMSPEDSSIYLCSAKSGGSGANVLTFGAGSRLTVL.

A note on this clonotype: Possible read error: a much larger clone is one base away. The chain has TRBV7-2 and TRBJ1-1, with D perhaps matching TRBD1 (5 bases). Per the germline V gene, CDR1 is SGHTA and CDR2 is FQGNSA. The CDR3 spans 14 residues. Trimming removed 3 bases from V and 7 bases from J, with 15 bases in between. CDR3 region: CASSFGHGLNEAFF. CDR3 nucleotides: TGTGCCAGCAGCTTTGGACATGGATTAAATGAAGCTTTCTTT.

The J gene is TRBJ2-7, the V gene TRBV7-2; the match to TRBD2 covers 7 bases. The CDR3 runs 18 residues. The junction had 18 bases not matched to a gene; V was cut back by 1 base and J by 6 bases. Germline V gene sequence: CDR1 SGHTA, CDR2 FQGNSA. For the CDR3, the DNA is TGTGCCAGCAGCTTAGGTGCGGGGGTTGGAGGGGTGGTAAGCGAGCAGTACGTC. It encodes CASSLGAGVGGVVSEQYV.

In its sample, this clonotype was seen a few times. CDR3 bases: TGTGCCAGCAGTAACTTCCGAAAGGAGCGGGAGATCGGGTGGGCCTACGAGCAGTACTTC. Translating it yields CASSNFRKEREIGWAYEQYF. V is TRBV28 and J is TRBJ2-7; 8 bases align to TRBD2. Unmatched junction bases numbered 23, after V lost 5 bases and J lost 2 bases. The germline V gene encodes CDR1 MDHEN and CDR2 SYDVKM. The CDR3 has 20 residues.

Only a few counts were recorded for this clonotype. The chain is built from TRBV7-8 and TRBJ1-2, with TRBD1 as a possible D gene (5 bases). CDR1 and CDR2 from the germline V gene are SGHVS and FQNEAQ. With 1 base removed from V and 2 bases from J, the gap between germline ends came to 8 bases. The CDR3 loop spans 14 amino acids. The CDR3 DNA sequence: TGTGCCAGCAGCTTAGGGGGCGCGAACTATGGCTACACCTTC. Protein product: CASSLGGANYGYTF. The full variable domain, rest sourced from reference TRBV7-8 and TRBJ1-2, is GAGVSQSPRYKVAKRGQDVALRCDPISGHVSLFWYQQALGQGPEFLTYFQNEAQLDKSGLPSDRFFAERPEGSVSTLKIQRTQQEDSAVYLCASSLGGANYGYTFGSGTRLTVV.